The 10 T cell receptor beta chains below come from one sample, sequenced in a study of cytomegalovirus exposure and HLA in healthy donors. The PCR ran on 60 Vbeta and 13 Jbeta primers. Produced via immunoSEQ multiplex PCR; TCRdb's table is partial and in-frame only. There are over 140,000 clones in the sample; more than 70% occur only once, and approximately 2.5% lies in the top ten. The sample was PBMCs. These receptors were obtained from a man in his fifties or sixties in good health and CMV-seronegative.

The chain employs TRBV6-5 and TRBJ1-1; no definite D call. CDR1 is MNHEY and CDR2 is SVGAGI in the germline V gene. Trimming took 6 bases from V and 4 from J, leaving 9 bases between them. There are 12 residues in the CDR3. This CDR3 reads CASRDWSTEAFF. The CDR3 nucleotides read TGTGCCAGCAGGGACTGGAGCACTGAAGCTTTCTTT.

For the CDR3, the DNA is TGTGCCAGCAGTTACCCGGGACAGTTATCTGAAGCTTTCTTT. The encoded protein is CASSYPGQLSEAFF. V gene TRBV6-5 combines with J gene TRBJ1-1; 7 bases are shared with TRBD1. The J segment lost 6 bases and the V segment lost 2 bases, leaving 6 bases of the junction unmatched. The CDR3 extends over 14 amino acids. Germline CDR1 reads MNHEY; CDR2 reads SVGAGI.

In DNA, the CDR3 is TGTGCCAGTAGTATTCTCCGGGCCGGGGGGATAAACACTGAAGCTTTCTTT. Amino acid sequence: CASSILRAGGINTEAFF. This chain links TRBV19 with TRBJ1-1, with D perhaps matching TRBD1 (5 bases). Germline V CDR1 and CDR2: LNHDA, SQIVND (reference sequence). Between the trimmed V and J ends, which lost 3 bases and 2 bases, there was a span of 19 bases. This CDR3 region has 17 residues.

The chain carries TRBV30 and TRBJ2-1; 15 bases map to TRBD2. After removal of 0 bases from V and 8 bases from J, the junction contained 5 bases not matched to a gene. The CDR3 extends over 16 amino acids. Germline-derived CDR1 and CDR2 are GTSNPN and SVGIG (reference sequence). CDR3 amino acids: CAWSVPGLAGGDEQFF. Written as DNA, the CDR3 is TGTGCCTGGAGTGTACCGGGACTAGCGGGAGGTGATGAGCAGTTCTTC.

This chain links TRBV5-1 with TRBJ2-3; TRBD2 might be the D (6 bases). Looked up from germline, CDR1 is SGHRS and CDR2 is YFSETQ. The CDR3 loop spans 14 amino acids. Trimming removed 4 bases from V and 4 bases from J, with 13 bases in between. CDR3 DNA sequence: TGCGCCAGCAGCCTGATCGGGAGCGCAGATACGCAGTATTTT. This encodes CASSLIGSADTQYF.

The rearrangement uses TRBV5-1 and TRBJ1-6; weak D call: TRBD1 (5 bases). The germline V and J ends were trimmed by 4 bases and 8 bases, with 16 bases remaining between them. The CDR3 length is 15 residues. CDR1 and CDR2 (germline): SGHRS, YFSETQ. The CDR3 loop is CASSPPGHSDSPLHF. CDR3 nucleotide sequence: TGCGCCAGCAGCCCTCCAGGACATTCGGATTCACCCCTCCACTTT.

This rearrangement joins TRBV7-9 to TRBJ2-7, with TRBD1 matching over 11 bases. This CDR3 has 14 amino acids. Germline lookup yields CDR1 SEHNR and CDR2 FQNEAQ (reference sequence). J gave up 5 bases and V 6 bases, and 6 bases lay outside the gene matches. CDR3 bases: TGTGCCAGCAGGTCGGGACAGGGGGTGAACGAGCAGTACTTC. Residues: CASRSGQGVNEQYF. Full variable domain (missing parts from reference TRBV7-9 and TRBJ2-7): DTGVSQNPRHKITKRGQNVTFRCDPISEHNRLYWYRQTLGQGPEFLTYFQNEAQLEKSRLLSDRFSAERPKGSFSTLEIQRTEQGDSAMYLCASRSGQGVNEQYFGPGTRLTVT.

The J gene is TRBJ2-1, the V gene TRBV7-8; 8 nucleotides match TRBD1. J lost 3 bases, V lost 5 bases, and 6 bases had no gene match. CDR3 length: 15 amino acids. Germline CDR1 reads SGHVS; CDR2 reads FQNEAQ. The CDR3 region is CASSARTGSYNEQFF. CDR3 DNA: TGTGCCAGCAGCGCCCGGACAGGGAGCTACAATGAGCAGTTCTTC.

The gene calls are TRBV5-1 and TRBJ2-1, with 7 nucleotides matching TRBD1. Losses at the gene ends were 2 bases for V and 6 bases for J; bases not matched to a gene: 2. Germline lookup yields CDR1 SGHRS and CDR2 YFSETQ. CDR3 size: 13 residues. In DNA, the CDR3 is TGCGCCAGCAGCTTAACAGGGGCCAATGAGCAGTTCTTC. It yields the protein CASSLTGANEQFF.

The rearrangement joins TRBV6-1 to TRBJ1-3; 8 bases match TRBD1. This CDR3 contains 15 residues. Germline CDR1 and CDR2: MNHNS and SASEGT. V shed 6 bases and J 2 bases; nucleotides not matched to a gene: 6. CDR3 protein: CASRSGTGTGNTIYF. Here the CDR3 DNA reads TGTGCCAGCAGGTCCGGGACAGGAACTGGAAACACCATATATTTT.